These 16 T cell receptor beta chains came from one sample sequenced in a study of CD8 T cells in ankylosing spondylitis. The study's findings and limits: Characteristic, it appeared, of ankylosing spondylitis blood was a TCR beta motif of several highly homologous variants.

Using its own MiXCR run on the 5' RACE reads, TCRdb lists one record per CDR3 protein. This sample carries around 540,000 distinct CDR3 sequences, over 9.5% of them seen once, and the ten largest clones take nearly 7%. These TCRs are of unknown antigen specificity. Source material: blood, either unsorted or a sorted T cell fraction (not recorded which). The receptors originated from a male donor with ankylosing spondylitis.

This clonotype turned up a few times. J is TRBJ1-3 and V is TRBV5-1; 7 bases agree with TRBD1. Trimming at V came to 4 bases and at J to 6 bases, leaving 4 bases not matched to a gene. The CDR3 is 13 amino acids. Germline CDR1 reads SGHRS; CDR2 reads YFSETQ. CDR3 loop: CASSETGTNTIYF. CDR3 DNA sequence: TGCGCCAGCAGCGAGACAGGGACAAACACCATATATTTT. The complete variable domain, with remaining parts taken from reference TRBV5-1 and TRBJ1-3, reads KAGVTQTPRYLIKTRGQQVTLSCSPISGHRSVSWYQQTPGQGLQFLFEYFSETQRNKGNFPGRFSGRQFSNSRSEMNVSTLELGDSALYLCASSETGTNTIYFGEGSWLTVV.

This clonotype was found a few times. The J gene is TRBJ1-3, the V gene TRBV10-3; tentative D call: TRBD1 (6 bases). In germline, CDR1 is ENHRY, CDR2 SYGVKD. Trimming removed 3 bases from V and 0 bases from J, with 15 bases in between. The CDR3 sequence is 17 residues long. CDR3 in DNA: TGTGCCATCAGTGATGGGGGGCATTACCCCTCTGGAAACACCATATATTTT. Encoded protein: CAISDGGHYPSGNTIYF.

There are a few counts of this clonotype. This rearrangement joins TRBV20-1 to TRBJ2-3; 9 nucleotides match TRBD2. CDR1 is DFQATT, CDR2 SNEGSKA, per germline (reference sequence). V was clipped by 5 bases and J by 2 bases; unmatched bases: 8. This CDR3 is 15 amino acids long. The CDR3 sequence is CSASVAGAFTDTQYF. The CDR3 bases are TGCAGTGCTTCAGTAGCGGGAGCCTTCACAGATACGCAGTATTTT.

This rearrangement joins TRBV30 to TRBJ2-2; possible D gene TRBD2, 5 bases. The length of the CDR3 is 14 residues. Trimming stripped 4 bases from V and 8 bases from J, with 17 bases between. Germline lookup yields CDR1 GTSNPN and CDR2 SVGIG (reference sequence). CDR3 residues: CAWTVVHTGGELFF. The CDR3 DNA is TGTGCCTGGACCGTAGTCCACACGGGGGGGGAGCTGTTTTTT.

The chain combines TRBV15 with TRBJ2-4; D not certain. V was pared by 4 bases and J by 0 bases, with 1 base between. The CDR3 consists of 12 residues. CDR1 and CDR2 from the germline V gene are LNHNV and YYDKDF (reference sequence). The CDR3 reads CATSKAKNIQYF. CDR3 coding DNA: TGTGCCACCAGCAAAGCCAAAAACATTCAGTACTTC.

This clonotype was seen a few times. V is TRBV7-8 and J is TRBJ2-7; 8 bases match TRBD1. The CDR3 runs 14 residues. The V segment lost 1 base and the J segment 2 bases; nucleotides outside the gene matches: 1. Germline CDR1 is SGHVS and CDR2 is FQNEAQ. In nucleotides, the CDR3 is TGTGCCAGCAGCTTAGGGGACAGGACCTACGAGCAGTACGTC. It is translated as CASSLGDRTYEQYV.

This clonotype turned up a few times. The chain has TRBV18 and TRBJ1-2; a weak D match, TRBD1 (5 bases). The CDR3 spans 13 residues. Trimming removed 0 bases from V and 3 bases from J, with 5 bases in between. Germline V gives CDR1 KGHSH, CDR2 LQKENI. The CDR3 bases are TGTGCCAGCTCACCACCAGGGGACTATGGCTACACCTTC. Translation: CASSPPGDYGYTF.

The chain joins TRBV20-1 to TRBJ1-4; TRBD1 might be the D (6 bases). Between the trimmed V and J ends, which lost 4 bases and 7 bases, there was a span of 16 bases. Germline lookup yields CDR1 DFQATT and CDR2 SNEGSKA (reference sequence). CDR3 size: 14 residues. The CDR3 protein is CSAKVARGGEKLFF. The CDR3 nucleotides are TGCAGTGCTAAGGTGGCCAGGGGAGGTGAAAAACTGTTTTTT.

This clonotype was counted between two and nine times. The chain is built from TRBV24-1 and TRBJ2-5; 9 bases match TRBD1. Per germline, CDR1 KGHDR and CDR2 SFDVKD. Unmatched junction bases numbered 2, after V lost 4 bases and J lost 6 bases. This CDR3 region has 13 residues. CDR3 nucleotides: TGTGCCACCAGTGAGGACAGGGGCAAGACCCAGTACTTC. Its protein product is CATSEDRGKTQYF.

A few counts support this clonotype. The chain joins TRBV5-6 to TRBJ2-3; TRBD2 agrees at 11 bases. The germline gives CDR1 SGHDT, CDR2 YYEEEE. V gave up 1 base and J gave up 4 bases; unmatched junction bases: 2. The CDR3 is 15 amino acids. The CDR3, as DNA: TGTGCCAGCAGCTTGCCTAGCGGGAGGCCAGATACGCAGTATTTT. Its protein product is CASSLPSGRPDTQYF.

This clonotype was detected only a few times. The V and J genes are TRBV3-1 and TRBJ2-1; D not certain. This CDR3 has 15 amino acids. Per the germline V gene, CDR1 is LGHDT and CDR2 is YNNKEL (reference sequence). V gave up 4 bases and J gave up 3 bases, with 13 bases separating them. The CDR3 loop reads CASSLDGPDYNEQFF. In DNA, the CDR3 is TGTGCCAGCAGCCTCGATGGGCCAGACTACAATGAGCAGTTCTTC.

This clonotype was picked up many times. CDR3 nucleotide sequence: TGTGCCAGCAGCAACCGGGACAGGGAGTACAATGAGCAGTTCTTC. This gives the protein CASSNRDREYNEQFF. This rearrangement joins TRBV5-6 to TRBJ2-1; 9 bases map to TRBD1. The V gene's germline CDR1 is SGHDT and CDR2 YYEEEE. The trim removed 4 bases at V and 4 bases at J, leaving 6 bases unmatched. This CDR3 region has 15 residues.

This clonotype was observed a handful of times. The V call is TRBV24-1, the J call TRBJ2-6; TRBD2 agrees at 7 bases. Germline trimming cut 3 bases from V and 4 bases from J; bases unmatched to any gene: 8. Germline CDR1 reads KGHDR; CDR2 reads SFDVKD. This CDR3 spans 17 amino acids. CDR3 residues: CATSDERTSAGANVLTF. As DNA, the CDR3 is TGTGCCACCAGTGATGAGCGGACTAGTGCCGGGGCCAACGTCCTGACTTTC.

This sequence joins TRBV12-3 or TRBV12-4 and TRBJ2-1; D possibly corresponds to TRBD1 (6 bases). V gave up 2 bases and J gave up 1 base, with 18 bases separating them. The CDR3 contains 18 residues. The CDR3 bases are TGTGCCAGCAGTTTACGGATCGGGACACTTACATCCTACAATGAGCAGTTCTTC. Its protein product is CASSLRIGTLTSYNEQFF.

CDR3 bases: TGTGCCAGCTCACCCGGGGCGGGAAATTGGAATGAGCAGTTCTTC. Translation: CASSPGAGNWNEQFF. The chain couples TRBV18 to TRBJ2-1, with a tentative D call TRBD2 (6 bases). CDR3 length: 15 residues. The germline V gene encodes CDR1 KGHSH and CDR2 LQKENI. V was clipped by 3 bases and J by 7 bases, with 16 bases between them.

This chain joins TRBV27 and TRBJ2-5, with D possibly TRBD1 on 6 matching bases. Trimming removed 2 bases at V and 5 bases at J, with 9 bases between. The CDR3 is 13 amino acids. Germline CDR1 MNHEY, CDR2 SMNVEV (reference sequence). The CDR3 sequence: CASSLMQGETQYF. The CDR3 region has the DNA TGTGCCAGCAGTTTAATGCAGGGGGAGACCCAGTACTTC.